This TCR beta chain was identified in a study of regulatory T cells in long-lasting Graves disease (dated by TCRdb to the early 2020s). In the study overall: Persistent Graves' disease meant more than 5 years of antithyroid drug treatment with TSH receptor autoantibodies that stayed positive. On average, persistent Graves' disease patients in the clinical cohort had been on antithyroid drugs for about 10.3 years. TCR sequencing covered around 13 persistent and 20 newly diagnosed Graves' disease patients, around 33 samples in total. Peripheral blood TCR sequencing and RNA sequencing compared persistent Graves' disease patients with newly diagnosed Graves' disease patients. The study was conducted in China and was registered as a clinical trial. Findings and caveats that apply to the study as a whole: Sequencing and analysis were limited to the TCR beta chain. Compared with newly diagnosed patients, patients with persistent Graves' disease had lower TCR Shannon entropy and fewer highly expanded clones, which suggests clonal expansion. More public clonotypes were shared among persistent patients (2,741) than among newly diagnosed patients (more than 900). Preferential use of TRBV28, TRBJ1-2 and TRBJ2-5 was observed in persistent disease, whereas TRBV20-1 and TRBJ2-1 were favored in newly diagnosed disease. The authors acknowledged the small sample size as a limitation that may reduce accuracy. Peripheral blood alone was examined, since thyroid tissue, which constituted the primary lesion, could not be accessed.

Library generation was performed with multiplex PCR. Sequenced on an Illumina HiSeq 4000. CDR3 regions were amplified by Arm-PCR with iRepertoire HTBI primers to construct TCR beta libraries. PCR products were gel purified before sequencing. The study's own analysis went as follows. A total of under 80 TRBV and 14 TRBJ segments were identified across samples and were used for gene usage analysis of CDR3 amino acid clonotypes. COPE and FqMerger were used to merge filtered high-quality paired reads into contigs. BLAST was used to align contigs to IMGT TRBV, TRBD and TRBJ reference genes, with CDR3 defined following IMGT. Any clonotype with a frequency above 0.1% was counted as a highly expanded clone. Shannon entropy served as the measure of repertoire diversity, while the Gini coefficient captured V-J evenness. Public clonotypes were defined as clonotypes shared by more than one individual. TCRdb took the public reads, trimmed them with fastp at Q25, ran MiXCR for clone calling and kept in-frame beta chains. Entries are consolidated by CDR3 protein sequence, retaining the most common genes and DNA. The V and J calls were determined by TCRdb, not by the authors. In all, the sample holds 400,000 to 500,000 distinct CDR3 sequences, and less than 25% of those were seen once. 7% to 10% of the sample goes to the ten largest clones.

The time point label, as the study defines it: persistent/refractory GD, antithyroid drugs over 5 years with positive TRAb. For both TCR sequencing and RNA sequencing, RNA was extracted from PBMCs in TRIzol. Graves' disease was diagnosed according to American Thyroid Association guidelines. Patients for the study were recruited at an endocrinology department in Xi'an, China. From each patient, nine milliliters of peripheral blood was collected into an EDTA anticoagulant tube. Ficoll Paque Plus density gradient separation was used to isolate PBMCs, and no further T cell sorting was performed. RNA quality was checked with an Agilent 2100 Bioanalyzer and agarose gel, and concentration with a NanoDrop 2000. Spanning cysteine to phenylalanine, the CDR3 consists of 19 amino acids. The only DNA kept is the CDR3, 57 bases in frame from the first base. The germline V gene gives CDR1 as SGHTA and CDR2 as FQGNSA. V is trimmed back by 1 base and J by 7 bases, and the junction contains 15 bases that no gene match accounts for.

This clonotype was observed a handful of times. It lacks a known antigen. Base qualities are missing; no much larger clone stands one base away. The starting material was peripheral blood mononuclear cells (PBMCs), obtained when the disease was refractory, from a patient treated with antithyroid drugs. The V and J segments used are TRBV7-2 and TRBJ2-7; TRBD2 aligns with 14 central bases. The receptor was isolated from a female donor with Graves disease. The nucleotides read TGTGCCAGCAGCTTAGGGGGGGGGACTAGCGGGAGAGTGATTGTTGAGCAGTACTTC. Its translation is CASSLGGGTSGRVIVEQYF.